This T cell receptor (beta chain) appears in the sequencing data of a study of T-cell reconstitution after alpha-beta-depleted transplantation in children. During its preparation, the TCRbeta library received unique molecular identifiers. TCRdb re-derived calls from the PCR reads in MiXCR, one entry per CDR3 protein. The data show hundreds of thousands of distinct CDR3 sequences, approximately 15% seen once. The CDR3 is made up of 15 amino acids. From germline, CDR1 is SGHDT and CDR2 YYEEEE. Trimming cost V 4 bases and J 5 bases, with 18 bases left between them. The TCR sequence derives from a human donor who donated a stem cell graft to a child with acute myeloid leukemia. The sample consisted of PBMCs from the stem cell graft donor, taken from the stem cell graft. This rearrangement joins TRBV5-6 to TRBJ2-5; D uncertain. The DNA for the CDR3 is TGTGCCAGCAGCCCGCCCGTAGGTTTTGGGGAGACCCAGTACTTC. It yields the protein CASSPPVGFGETQYF.